This TCR beta chain was obtained from a study of T cell responses to AZD1222 COVID-19 vaccine. Germline values: CDR1 LGHNA, CDR2 YSLEER. CDR3 size: 14 residues. V lost 2 bases to trimming and J lost 4 bases, with 12 bases between them. The assay was immunoSEQ multiplex PCR, and TCRdb's table has in-frame clones only and misses some. Found here are about 100,000 clones, 70% to 90% of them singletons; the top ten hold around 2.8%. This chain connects TRBV4-3 to TRBJ2-7, with D possibly TRBD1 on 5 matching bases. The sample in question was peripheral blood, obtained on day 0 of AZD1222 vaccination. This TCR came from an adult in good health. This CDR3 is CASSQWQGRYEQYF. As DNA, the CDR3 is TGCGCCAGCAGCCAATGGCAGGGAAGATACGAGCAGTACTTC.